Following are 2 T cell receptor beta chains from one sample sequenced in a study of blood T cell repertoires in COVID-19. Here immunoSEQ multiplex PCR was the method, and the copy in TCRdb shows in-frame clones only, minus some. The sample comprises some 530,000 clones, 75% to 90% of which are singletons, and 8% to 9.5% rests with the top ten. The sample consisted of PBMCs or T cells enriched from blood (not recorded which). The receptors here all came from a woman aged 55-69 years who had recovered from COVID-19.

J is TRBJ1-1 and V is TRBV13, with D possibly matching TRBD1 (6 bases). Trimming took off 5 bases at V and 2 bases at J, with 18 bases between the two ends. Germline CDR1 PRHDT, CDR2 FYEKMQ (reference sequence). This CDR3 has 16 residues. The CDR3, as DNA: TGTGCCAGCAGCGTCAGGGGTCCCCACACCAACACTGAAGCTTTCTTT. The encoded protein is CASSVRGPHTNTEAFF.

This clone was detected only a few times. CDR3 protein: CASSKASRDRGCEAFF. CDR3 DNA: TGTGCCAGCAGCAAAGCCTCCCGGGACAGGGGATGTGAAGCTTTCTTT. The J gene is TRBJ1-1, the V gene TRBV21-1; the table's D gene call, TRBD1, was not cross checked with the DNA. TRBV21-1 constitutes a pseudogene. This CDR3 region has 16 residues.